This TCR beta chain is drawn from a study of OX40 agonist ivuxolimab in advanced cancers. Describing the broader study: Ivuxolimab was an agonistic, fully human IgG2 monoclonal antibody directed against OX40 (CD134), a costimulatory receptor. Intravenous ivuxolimab was administered to patients every 2 weeks at six dose levels: 0.01, 0.1, 0.3, 1.5, 3 and 10 mg/kg. Among the approximately 50 dose-escalation patients, approximately 20 had hepatocellular carcinoma, roughly 15 melanoma, 9 renal cell carcinoma and 9 head and neck cancer. A male proportion of 75% to 85% and a mean age of roughly 58 years, ranging from 23 to 79, were recorded for the dose-escalation cohort. Prior anti-PD-1, anti-PD-L1 or anti-CTLA-4 therapy was permitted, and checkpoint inhibitors had been received by less than 45% of dose-escalation patients. Partial responses were achieved by three dose-escalation patients, of whom one had hepatocellular carcinoma and two had cutaneous melanoma. Peripheral TCRbeta sequencing was intended to test whether TCR sequence diversity was altered and clonal T-cell expansion was caused by ivuxolimab. The monotherapy dose-escalation portion (N of about 49 patients) of the phase I ivuxolimab trial is reported in the paper. Overall study results and their limits: At doses of 0.1 to 3.0 mg/kg, clonal expansion of both CD4+ and CD8+ blood T cells was observed from baseline to week 6. After ivuxolimab, CD8+ T cells had more expanded clones than CD4+ T cells on average. In the 0.1-3.0 mg/kg groups, partial responders had among the lowest normalized peripheral clonal expansion, particularly in CD8+ T cells. Antigen specificity was not determined for the clonally expanded peripheral T cells. Low levels of normalized T-cell clonal expansion were also shown by some nonresponding patients.

The germline V gene (reference sequence) specifies GTSNPN as CDR1 and SVGIG as CDR2. V and J are truncated by 1 base and 0 bases respectively, leaving an intervening sequence of 13 bases. The CDR3 goes from the cysteine to the phenylalanine over 17 residues. The kept DNA is CDR3 alone, 51 bases in frame from the first base. In regard to this clone: This clone's antigen is unknown. No base-level quality is on record; no much larger clone is a single base apart.

Patients with autoimmune disease history or receiving systemic immunosuppression were excluded from the trial. In every dose cohort, peripheral blood was drawn for TCR sequencing at baseline, cycle 4 day 1, and cycle 7 day 1. The samples were drawn from a first-in-human, open-label, multicenter phase I dose-escalation trial of ivuxolimab. Adults with locally advanced or metastatic melanoma, renal cell, hepatocellular, or head and neck squamous cell carcinoma were enrolled in the trial. CD4+ and CD8+ T cells were sorted separately from peripheral blood before TCR sequencing. To sequence the TCRbeta CDR3 region, genomic DNA was isolated from the sorted cells. The immunoSEQ Assay was used for sequencing of TCRbeta CDR3 regions. The immuneACCESS repertoire file appears here via TCRdb, limited to in-frame rearrangements. These files lack a portion of the clones; in checked studies, under half of the deficit traces to unresolved V genes, and the cause of the others is not known. The sample table records 23,000 or so clones; about 88% of these occur just once. The ten biggest clones cover about a third of the sample.

The sequence came from an adult with an advanced solid tumor such as melanoma, head and neck, liver or kidney cancer. Sequencing was performed on CD4+ or CD8+ T cells sorted from blood, taken in a trial of the OX40 agonist ivuxolimab. Recombination connected TRBV30 to TRBJ1-6, and the D gene may be TRBD1, 5 bases matching. CDR3 protein: CAWSGKAGSSYNSPLHF. In nucleotide form, the sequence is TGTGCCTGGAGTGGAAAAGCAGGGAGCTCCTATAATTCACCCCTCCACTTT.